This T cell receptor (beta chain) was identified in a study of cytomegalovirus exposure and HLA in healthy donors. As to this clone: The antigen remains undetermined.

Notes on the study in general: The majority of CMV-associated TCR beta chains were reported as apparently HLA-restricted in a later analysis.

60 Vbeta and 13 Jbeta primers were used in PCR. Sequenced by immunoSEQ multiplex PCR; TCRdb stores in-frame clones only, minus some. Its clone listing holds 45,000 to 55,000 clones. This CDR3 is 13 amino acids long. Germline CDR1 reads SEHNR; CDR2 reads FQNEAQ (reference sequence). The ends were cut back, 2 bases at V and 7 bases at J, with 9 bases in the middle. The genes are TRBV7-9 and TRBJ1-5, with D unresolved. The specimen was PBMCs. The sequence derives from a woman between 45 and 65 years old in good health and CMV-seropositive. The CDR3 DNA follows: TGTGCCAGCAGCTTAATTGAGGGCCAGCCCCAGCATTTT. Encoded protein: CASSLIEGQPQHF. Combining the CDR3 with reference TRBV7-9 and TRBJ1-5 gives the whole variable domain DTGVSQNPRHKITKRGQNVTFRCDPISEHNRLYWYRQTLGQGPEFLTYFQNEAQLEKSRLLSDRFSAERPKGSFSTLEIQRTEQGDSAMYLCASSLIEGQPQHFGDGTRLSIL.